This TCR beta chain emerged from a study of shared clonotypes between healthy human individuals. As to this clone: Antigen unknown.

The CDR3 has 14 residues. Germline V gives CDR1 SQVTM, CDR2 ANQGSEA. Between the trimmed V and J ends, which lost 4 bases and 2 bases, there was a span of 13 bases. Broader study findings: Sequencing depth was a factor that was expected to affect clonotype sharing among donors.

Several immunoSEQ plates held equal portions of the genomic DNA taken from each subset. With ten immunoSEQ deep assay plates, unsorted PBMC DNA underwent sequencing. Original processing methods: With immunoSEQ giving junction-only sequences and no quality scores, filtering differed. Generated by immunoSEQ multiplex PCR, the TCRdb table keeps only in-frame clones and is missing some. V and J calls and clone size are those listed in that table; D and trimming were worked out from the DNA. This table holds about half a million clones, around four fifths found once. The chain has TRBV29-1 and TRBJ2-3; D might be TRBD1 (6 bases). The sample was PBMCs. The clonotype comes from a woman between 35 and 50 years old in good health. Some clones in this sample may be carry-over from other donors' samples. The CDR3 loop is CSVGPGVATDTQYF. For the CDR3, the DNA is TGCAGCGTTGGGCCAGGGGTCGCCACAGATACGCAGTATTTT.